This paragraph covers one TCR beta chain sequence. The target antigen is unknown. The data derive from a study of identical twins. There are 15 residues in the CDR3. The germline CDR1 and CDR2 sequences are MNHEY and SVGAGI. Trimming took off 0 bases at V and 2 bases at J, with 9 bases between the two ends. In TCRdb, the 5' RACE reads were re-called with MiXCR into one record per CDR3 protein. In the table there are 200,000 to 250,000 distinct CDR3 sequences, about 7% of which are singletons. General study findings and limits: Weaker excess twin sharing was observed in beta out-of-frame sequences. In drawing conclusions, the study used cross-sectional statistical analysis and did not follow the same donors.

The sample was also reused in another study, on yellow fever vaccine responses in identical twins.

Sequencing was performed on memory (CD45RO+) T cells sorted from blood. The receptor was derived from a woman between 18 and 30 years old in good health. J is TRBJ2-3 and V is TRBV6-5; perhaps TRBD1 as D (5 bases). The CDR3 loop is CASSYSWGPTDTQYF. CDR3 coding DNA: TGTGCCAGCAGTTACTCTTGGGGCCCCACAGATACGCAGTATTTT.